The entry below describes one TCR beta chain. What it binds is unknown. This sample stems from a study of Graves' ophthalmopathy and Graves' hyperthyroidism. Study at large: Sampling took place at initial diagnosis, with peripheral blood obtained before any treatment. Notes on the study in general: Using 13 signatures, a model distinguished ophthalmopathy from stable hyperthyroidism, reaching around 88% sensitivity and 70% to 83% specificity.

Hyperthyroidism counted as stable given no ophthalmopathy within 18 months of follow-up. Newly diagnosed hyperthyroidism donors, aged 18 to 65, duration under 2 months. Per the germline V gene, CDR1 is LGHNT and CDR2 is FRNRAP. The CDR3 has 14 amino acids. The ends were cut back, 5 bases at V and 9 bases at J, with 17 bases in the middle. Amplification from RNA transcripts yielded the TCR beta CDR3 regions. First-round RT-PCR employed HTBI primers, with a second-round multiplex PCR after it. TCRdb reprocessed the multiplex PCR reads with MiXCR, giving one entry per CDR3 protein. The profile shows a few hundred thousand distinct CDR3 sequences, 20% to 25% of them singletons.

Sequencing was carried out using peripheral blood. The source is a woman between 18 and 29 years old with stable Graves' hyperthyroidism. The chain combines TRBV12-5 with TRBJ1-5; D remains unclear. CDR3 DNA sequence: TGTGCTAGTGGTCTCCGACCGAGGCCAGGGCCCCAGCATTTT. Translated: CASGLRPRPGPQHF.